Listed here are 20 T cell receptor beta chains from one sample, sequenced in a study of breast tumors, draining lymph nodes, adjacent tissues. The lymph nodes were axillary draining lymph nodes from breast cancer patients. One entry per CDR3 protein results from TCRdb running MiXCR on the multiplex PCR reads. Of approximately 230,000 distinct CDR3 sequences detected, nearly 35% appear once; the ten largest clones hold over 3.5%. The sequenced sample was axillary lymph node tissue. The source is a female donor with breast cancer. Some clones in this sample may be carry-over from other donors' samples.

The chain is built from TRBV20-1 and TRBJ1-3, with TRBD1 identical over 7 bases. V shed 0 bases and J 8 bases; nucleotides not matched to a gene: 13. The CDR3 is 16 amino acids. CDR1 is DFQATT and CDR2 is SNEGSKA in the germline V gene (reference sequence). The CDR3 protein is CSARETGRDYGYTIYF. The CDR3 region has the DNA TGCAGTGCTAGAGAGACAGGGCGGGACTATGGCTACACCATATATTTT.

The chain links TRBV9 to TRBJ1-6; TRBD1 aligns across 10 bases. Per germline, CDR1 SGDLS and CDR2 YYNGEE. The ends lost 1 base at V and 10 bases at J; junction bases unmatched: 5. CDR3 length: 15 residues. CDR3 protein: CASSVSGQGESPLHF. The CDR3 nucleotides read TGTGCCAGCAGCGTATCCGGACAGGGGGAGTCACCCCTCCACTTT.

This clonotype has ten or more counts. The chain combines TRBV11-2 with TRBJ2-1; the match to TRBD2 covers 9 bases. J was trimmed by 13 bases and V by 7 bases; bases with no gene match: 8. CDR1 SGHAT and CDR2 FQNNGV come from the germline V gene. The CDR3 sequence is 12 residues long. CDR3 DNA sequence: TGTGCCAGCACCAAGAGCGGGGGGTTCCAGTTCTTC. Protein: CASTKSGGFQFF. The variable domain in full, completed from reference TRBV11-2 and TRBJ2-1, reads EAGVAQSPRYKIIEKRQSVAFWCNPISGHATLYWYQQILGQGPKLLIQFQNNGVVDDSQLPKDRFSAERLKGVDSTLKIQPAKLEDSAVYLCASTKSGGFQFFGPGTRLTVL.

The DNA for the CDR3 is TGCGCCAGCAGCTTGGCCCCGATAACAGGGGGCGCCTACAATGAGCAGTTCTTC. Amino acids: CASSLAPITGGAYNEQFF. J is TRBJ2-1 and V is TRBV5-1, with 9 bases that match TRBD1. Germline loops: CDR1 SGHRS, CDR2 YFSETQ. CDR3 length equals 18 residues. The J segment lost 2 bases and the V segment lost 0 bases, leaving 9 bases of the junction unmatched.

This clonotype has at least ten counts. This chain links TRBV29-1 with TRBJ2-2; D is unresolved. Trimming pared 2 bases from V and 6 bases from J, leaving 13 bases between. The germline CDR1 and CDR2 sequences are SQVTM and ANQGSEA. This CDR3 comprises 14 residues. In DNA form, the CDR3 reads TGCAGCGTTGAAAACCCACAATGGCCCGGGGAGCTGTTTTTT. Protein sequence: CSVENPQWPGELFF.

This clonotype was picked up many times. The chain employs TRBV9 and TRBJ1-2; TRBD1 is a possible D gene (5 bases). Deletions cut 4 bases from V and 2 bases from J, with 12 bases between. The CDR3 extends over 14 amino acids. Germline V gene lookup returns CDR1 SGDLS and CDR2 YYNGEE. The CDR3 sequence: CASSSRTGNYGYTF. CDR3 nucleotides: TGTGCCAGCAGCTCCCGTACAGGCAACTATGGCTACACCTTC.

Only a few counts were recorded for this clonotype. V is TRBV6-5 and J is TRBJ1-4; tentative D call: TRBD1 (5 bases). The CDR3 is made up of 14 amino acids. Germline-derived CDR1 and CDR2 are MNHEY and SVGAGI. Trimming took off 5 bases at V and 10 bases at J, with 17 bases between the two ends. For the CDR3, the DNA is TGTGCCAGCAGTCACGAGGGGCGGGTCGGAAAACTGTTTTTT. This translates into CASSHEGRVGKLFF.

CDR3 amino acids: CATSRQGSSEAFF. The CDR3 coding sequence is TGTGCCACCAGCCGACAGGGTAGTAGTGAAGCTTTCTTT. The V and J genes are TRBV24-1 and TRBJ1-1; TRBD1 matches 7 bases. The CDR3 sequence is 13 residues long. Germline-derived CDR1 and CDR2 are KGHDR and SFDVKD. V shed 7 bases, J shed 7 bases, and the junction held 8 bases outside the gene matches.

Ten or more counts support this clonotype. The gene calls are TRBV7-3 and TRBJ2-2; TRBD2 might be the D (6 bases). Per the germline V gene, CDR1 is SGHTA and CDR2 is FQGTGA. V was pared by 5 bases and J by 1 base, with 8 bases between. The length of the CDR3 is 14 residues. The chain's CDR3 is CASSRGVNTGELFF. Written as DNA, the CDR3 is TGTGCCAGCAGCCGCGGGGTGAACACCGGGGAGCTGTTTTTT.

There are many counts of this clonotype. The chain couples TRBV5-5 to TRBJ2-5, with TRBD1 identical over 7 bases. The CDR3 length is 15 residues. Trimming at V came to 4 bases and at J to 5 bases, leaving 11 bases not matched to a gene. Germline V gene lookup returns CDR1 SGHKS and CDR2 YYEKEE (reference sequence). This CDR3 reads CASSATGVGSETQYF. CDR3 bases: TGTGCCAGCAGCGCAACAGGGGTTGGTAGTGAGACCCAGTACTTC.

This clonotype was counted many times. The chain employs TRBV7-3 and TRBJ2-1; TRBD2 aligns across 7 bases. The CDR3 is made up of 15 amino acids. Germline values: CDR1 SGHTA, CDR2 FQGTGA. V lost 1 base to trimming and J lost 8 bases; unmatched junction nucleotides: 8. In nucleotides, the CDR3 is TGTGCCAGCAGCTTAAGTGCCCACCGGGAGGATGAGCAGTTCTTC. Translation gives CASSLSAHREDEQFF.

As for this clonotype: A much larger clone differs from this one at a single base, so this may be a read error. This CDR3 reads CASSQGLGLYEQYF. The CDR3 DNA is TGTGCCAGCAGCCAAGGACTAGGGCTCTACGAGCAGTACTTC. V usage is TRBV7-2 and J usage is TRBJ2-7; 7 nucleotides agree with TRBD2. The trim removed 5 bases at V and 3 bases at J, leaving 7 bases unmatched. This CDR3 contains 14 residues. Germline V gives CDR1 SGHTA, CDR2 FQGNSA. Filled out from reference TRBV7-2 and TRBJ2-7, the complete variable domain reads GAGVSQSPSNKVTEKGKDVELRCDPISGHTALYWYRQSLGQGLEFLIYFQGNSAPDKSGLPSDRFSAERTGGSVSTLTIQRTQQEDSAVYLCASSQGLGLYEQYFGPGTRLTVT.

This clonotype was recorded at least ten times. The chain employs TRBV11-2 and TRBJ1-4; D is possibly TRBD1 (5 bases). With 5 bases removed from V and 12 bases from J, the gap between germline ends came to 31 bases. The CDR3 is 18 amino acids. Germline V CDR1 and CDR2: SGHAT, FQNNGV. In DNA, the CDR3 is TGTGCCAGCAGCCCACGGGGCGGGTGGCAGATCCTTGGGTATGAACTGTTTTTT. As protein: CASSPRGGWQILGYELFF. Combining the CDR3 with reference TRBV11-2 and TRBJ1-4 gives the whole variable domain EAGVAQSPRYKIIEKRQSVAFWCNPISGHATLYWYQQILGQGPKLLIQFQNNGVVDDSQLPKDRFSAERLKGVDSTLKIQPAKLEDSAVYLCASSPRGGWQILGYELFFGSGTQLSVL.

Many counts were recorded for this clonotype. This chain links TRBV9 with TRBJ2-3, with a weak D call TRBD2 (6 bases). The CDR3 runs 15 residues. With 0 bases removed from V and 4 bases from J, the gap between germline ends came to 12 bases. The V gene's germline CDR1 is SGDLS and CDR2 YYNGEE. In DNA, the CDR3 is TGTGCCAGCAGCGTAGTCGCGGGACGGCCAGATACGCAGTATTTT. Translation gives CASSVVAGRPDTQYF.

This clonotype was seen a few times. This sequence joins TRBV20-1 and TRBJ2-4; TRBD2 is a possible D gene (5 bases). This CDR3 has 14 amino acids. With 2 bases removed from V and 6 bases from J, the gap between germline ends came to 14 bases. Germline-derived CDR1 and CDR2 are DFQATT and SNEGSKA (reference sequence). The CDR3 DNA follows: TGCAGTGCTAGACCTCCGGGGTCTGGAAACATTCAGTACTTC. This translates into CSARPPGSGNIQYF.

This clonotype has a count of ten or more. The chain has TRBV5-6 and TRBJ2-7, with TRBD2 matching over 13 bases. The CDR3 loop spans 18 amino acids. Trimming at V came to 3 bases and at J to 5 bases, leaving 14 bases not matched to a gene. CDR1 and CDR2 from the germline V gene are SGHDT and YYEEEE. In DNA form, the CDR3 reads TGTGCCAGCAGCTCGCTGACTAGCGGGGGGCCAAGGTTCCACGAGCAGTACTTC. Residues: CASSSLTSGGPRFHEQYF.

This clonotype came up a few times. At one end the junction does not follow the germline gene, possibly because of a read error. The rearrangement joins TRBV5-1 to TRBJ1-4; a weak D match, TRBD1 (5 bases). CDR1 is SGHRS, CDR2 YFSETQ, per germline. The CDR3 covers 13 residues. CDR3 in amino acids: CASSLIQDENLFF. In DNA form, the CDR3 reads TGCGCCAGCAGCTTGATACAGGATGAAAACCTGTTTTTT.

V and J are TRBV5-6 and TRBJ1-2, with TRBD1 matching 7 bases. Germline-derived CDR1 and CDR2 are SGHDT and YYEEEE. This CDR3 is built from 16 residues. V lost 4 bases to trimming and J lost 5 bases; unmatched junction nucleotides: 14. CDR3 sequence (DNA): TGTGCCAGCAGCACCATTACAGGGGAAGAGGAGTATGGCTACACCTTC. This gives the protein CASSTITGEEEYGYTF.

The rearrangement uses TRBV7-9 and TRBJ1-2, with D possibly TRBD1 on 5 matching bases. CDR3 length: 15 amino acids. Deletions cut 5 bases from V and 3 bases from J, with 16 bases between. Germline CDR1 reads SEHNR; CDR2 reads FQNEAQ (reference sequence). The CDR3 sequence: CASSLSVGVDYGYTF. The DNA of the CDR3 is TGTGCCAGCAGCCTTAGCGTGGGGGTTGACTATGGCTACACCTTC.

The chain links TRBV28 to TRBJ2-7; D not resolved. V was pared by 3 bases and J by 7 bases, with 4 bases between. Germline V gene lookup returns CDR1 MDHEN and CDR2 SYDVKM. This CDR3 has 10 residues. The chain's CDR3 is CASSFKEQYF. The CDR3 bases are TGTGCCAGCAGTTTTAAGGAGCAGTACTTC. The full variable domain, in which reference TRBV28 and TRBJ2-7 provide the parts outside the CDR3, is DVKVTQSSRYLVKRTGEKVFLECVQDMDHENMFWYRQDPGLGLRLIYFSYDVKMKEKGDIPEGYSVSREKKERFSLILESASTNQTSMYLCASSFKEQYFGPGTRLTVT.